The 17 T cell receptor beta chains below were found in one sample sequenced in a study of blood T cell repertoires in COVID-19. TCRdb's copy holds only in-frame clones and misses some; the assay was immunoSEQ multiplex PCR. The data contain under 130,000 clones, under 90% of them singletons. The source material was peripheral blood. These receptors were taken from a man at least 80 years old with acute or convalescent COVID-19.

The rearrangement uses TRBV10-3 and TRBJ1-2; 7 nucleotides line up with TRBD1. In germline, CDR1 is ENHRY, CDR2 SYGVKD. Trimming at V came to 6 bases and at J to 5 bases, leaving 3 bases not matched to a gene. CDR3 length: 12 amino acids. The CDR3 loop reads CAISEQGYGYTF. CDR3 nucleotide sequence: TGTGCCATCAGCGAACAGGGGTATGGCTACACCTTC.

This rearrangement joins TRBV6-5 to TRBJ2-7; D gene unclear. This CDR3 has 14 residues. CDR1 and CDR2 (germline): MNHEY, SVGAGI. Trimming shortened V by 7 bases and J by 2 bases, and 15 bases separated the two germline ends. CDR3 nucleotides: TGTGCCAGCAATCGAAAGCCCGTGCCCTACGAGCAGTACTTC. Its protein product is CASNRKPVPYEQYF.

The chain joins TRBV6-5 to TRBJ1-3; D is perhaps TRBD1 (5 bases). V lost 10 bases and J lost 0, with 13 bases in between. This CDR3 contains 14 residues. The germline CDR1 and CDR2 sequences are MNHEY and SVGAGI. The CDR3 region is CATARDFSGNTIYF. CDR3 bases: TGTGCCACGGCCCGGGACTTCTCTGGAAACACCATATATTTT.

The gene calls are TRBV28 and TRBJ1-1; D remains unclear. Per the germline V gene, CDR1 is MDHEN and CDR2 is SYDVKM. The CDR3 contains 15 residues. V lost 1 base to trimming and J lost 0 bases, with 9 bases between them. CDR3 nucleotides: TGTGCCAGCAGTTTATCCCCCAGGATGAACACTGAAGCTTTCTTT. The encoded protein is CASSLSPRMNTEAFF.

This chain connects TRBV19 to TRBJ1-5; 7 positions agree with TRBD1. The germline V gene has CDR1 LNHDA and CDR2 SQIVND (reference sequence). The CDR3 runs to 15 residues. V was clipped by 6 bases and J by 0 bases; unmatched bases: 5. The CDR3 region is CASRTTGYSNQPQHF. The CDR3 DNA follows: TGTGCCAGTAGAACGACAGGGTATAGCAATCAGCCCCAGCATTTT.

The chain combines TRBV3-1 (or the pseudogene TRBV3-2) with TRBJ2-2; D is undetermined. Germline V lookup: CDR1 LGHDT, CDR2 YNNKEL (reference sequence). The CDR3 extends over 13 amino acids. Trimming took 0 bases from V and 6 from J, leaving 5 bases between them. The CDR3 protein is CASSQDRSGELFF. The CDR3, as DNA: TGTGCCAGCAGCCAAGATCGGTCCGGGGAGCTGTTTTTT.

This chain connects TRBV21-1 to TRBJ1-1. TRBV21-1 is classified as a pseudogene. The CDR3 runs to 11 residues. The chain's CDR3 is CASLDCEEAFF. DNA of the CDR3: TGTGCCAGCCTGGACTGCGAGGAAGCTTTCTTT.

The chain joins TRBV28 to TRBJ1-6; unclear D gene. The V gene lost 5 bases and the J gene lost 2 bases, with 10 bases spanning the gap. This CDR3 contains 15 residues. Germline V gene lookup returns CDR1 MDHEN and CDR2 SYDVKM. For the CDR3, the DNA is TGTGCCAGCAGTGGGCCTCCCGCCTATAATTCACCCCTCCACTTT. Its translation is CASSGPPAYNSPLHF.

The CDR3 loop reads CASSLEGTGSTYGYTF. CDR3 DNA: TGTGCCAGCAGCTTGGAGGGAACAGGGAGTACTTATGGCTACACCTTC. The V and J genes are TRBV5-6 and TRBJ1-2, with D possibly being TRBD1 (6 bases). The CDR3 totals 16 residues. Germline V gene sequence: CDR1 SGHDT, CDR2 YYEEEE. The V end was cut by 0 bases, the J end by 5 bases, with 17 bases between.

The gene calls are TRBV4-3 and TRBJ2-1; D uncertain. Germline V lookup: CDR1 LGHNA, CDR2 YSLEER. The CDR3 length is 16 residues. Trimming took off 0 bases at V and 3 bases at J, with 12 bases between the two ends. CDR3 sequence reads: CASSQDWLSHYNEQFF. In nucleotides, the CDR3 is TGCGCCAGCAGCCAAGATTGGCTTTCCCACTACAATGAGCAGTTCTTC.

The sample holds a few counts of this clone. The chain is built from TRBV24-1 and TRBJ2-2; 9 nucleotides align to TRBD2. The CDR3 contains 18 residues. J lost 2 bases, V lost 4 bases, and 10 bases had no gene match. Germline lookup yields CDR1 KGHDR and CDR2 SFDVKD. Written as DNA, the CDR3 is TGTGCCACCAGTGACACTAGACCAGCGGGAGGAAACACCGGGGAGCTGTTTTTT. This codes for CATSDTRPAGGNTGELFF.

The chain couples TRBV5-1 to TRBJ2-1; 12 bases are shared with TRBD2. Looked up from germline, CDR1 is SGHRS and CDR2 is YFSETQ. Germline trimming cut 4 bases from V and 4 bases from J; bases unmatched to any gene: 3. The CDR3 is made up of 15 amino acids. CDR3 DNA: TGCGCCAGCAGCCAAACTAGCGGGAGGTACAATGAGCAGTTCTTC. Residues: CASSQTSGRYNEQFF.

The rearrangement links TRBV7-2 to TRBJ2-7; D gene uncertain. V lost 7 bases and J lost 0, with 10 bases in between. This CDR3 has 13 amino acids. Germline values: CDR1 SGHTA, CDR2 FQGNSA. CDR3 DNA sequence: TGTGCCAGCAATGGCAGTCCCTCCTACGAGCAGTACTTC. Amino acid sequence: CASNGSPSYEQYF.

The chain links TRBV5-1 to TRBJ1-2; D call uncertain. Germline V gene data show CDR1 as SGHRS and CDR2 as YFSETQ. The V end lost 2 bases, the J end lost 7 bases, and 18 bases lay between the germline ends. This CDR3 comprises 15 residues. CDR3 bases: TGCGCCAGCAGCTTAAGTCTTCGTGAGAGGATTGGCTACACCTTC. Its translation: CASSLSLRERIGYTF.

A note on this clone: The sample has other DNA sequences that encode this CDR3 too. The J gene is TRBJ1-5, the V gene TRBV19; D is ambiguous. Germline V lookup: CDR1 LNHDA, CDR2 SQIVND (reference sequence). The length of the CDR3 is 12 residues. Trimming took off 2 bases at V and 10 bases at J, with 9 bases between the two ends. The CDR3, as DNA: TGTGCCAGTAGTATAACGGAGGGACCCCAGCATTTT. Its protein is CASSITEGPQHF.

CDR3 bases: TGTGCCAGCAGCGGACTAGCGGGAGATCACGAGCAGTACTTC. Protein product: CASSGLAGDHEQYF. This chain links TRBV7-8 with TRBJ2-7, with TRBD2 matching 13 bases. CDR1 is SGHVS and CDR2 is FQNEAQ in the germline V gene. This CDR3 is built from 14 residues. J was trimmed by 5 bases and V by 5 bases; bases with no gene match: 3.

The gene calls are TRBV27 and TRBJ2-3; the match to TRBD2 covers 10 bases. The V segment lost 5 bases and the J segment 1 base; nucleotides outside the gene matches: 3. The CDR3 spans 15 residues. The germline CDR1 and CDR2 sequences are MNHEY and SMNVEV (reference sequence). The CDR3 is CASSSGRARTDTQYF. The CDR3 DNA reads TGTGCCAGCAGTAGCGGGAGGGCCCGCACAGATACGCAGTATTTT.